Listed below are T cell receptor beta chains from one sample, sequenced in a study of T cell responses to AZD1222 COVID-19 vaccine. The method was immunoSEQ multiplex PCR; TCRdb's version includes in-frame clones alone and lacks a portion of them. The profile covers 250,000 to 300,000 clones, with approximately 94% appearing a single time and roughly 0.6% taken by the ten largest. The sequenced sample was peripheral blood, obtained 28 days after the second AZD1222 dose. These receptors all stem from an adult who received the AZD1222 COVID-19 vaccine. Each CDR3 is given without its conserved first and last residue. Fields, in order: CDR3 protein, D gene, V gene. D genes are given only for firm matches.

cdr3_aa: ASSGRTASSTDTQY; d_call: -; v_call: TRBV27
cdr3_aa: ASSLEPGSDTQY; d_call: -; v_call: TRBV5-4
cdr3_aa: ASSVDGTGVYEQY; d_call: TRBD1; v_call: TRBV9
cdr3_aa: ASSQISGWSNTGELF; d_call: -; v_call: TRBV3-1/TRBV3-2
cdr3_aa: ASSDRDSTDTQY; d_call: -; v_call: TRBV5-1
cdr3_aa: SVGPQVNTEAF; d_call: -; v_call: TRBV29-1
cdr3_aa: ASSQGGLGTGRAF; d_call: -; v_call: TRBV3-1/TRBV3-2
cdr3_aa: ASSSPGQGGSPLH; d_call: TRBD1; v_call: TRBV6-5
cdr3_aa: ASSLQGAYNSPLH; d_call: TRBD1; v_call: TRBV5-8
cdr3_aa: ASSQAGLAGGRGDTQY; d_call: TRBD2; v_call: TRBV4-3
cdr3_aa: ASSRQENTEAF; d_call: -; v_call: TRBV18
cdr3_aa: ASSFVPAGGEAF; d_call: -; v_call: TRBV11-1
cdr3_aa: ASRWGGEKLF; d_call: -; v_call: TRBV7-9
cdr3_aa: ASSPPLTGELF; d_call: -; v_call: TRBV11-2
cdr3_aa: ASSRPGTGVFSSYNSPLH; d_call: TRBD1; v_call: TRBV28
cdr3_aa: AWRARGGHQPQH; d_call: -; v_call: TRBV30
cdr3_aa: ASSLIAGNKNIQY; d_call: TRBD2; v_call: TRBV7-6